This TCR beta chain was sequenced during a study of CD8 T cell repertoires and HIV-1 epitope variants. Repertoires were generated with immunoSEQ multiplex PCR, while TCRdb's copy carries only in-frame clones and drops some. The sample holds thousands of clones, under 70% seen once. Worth noting for this clone: Its antigen is unknown.

Specimen: cultured CD8+ T cells derived from PBMCs. This sequence originates from a male donor with HIV.

The chain's CDR3 is CASSLGQGARTGELFF. CDR3 bases: TGTGCCAGCAGCCTCGGGCAGGGGGCGAGAACCGGGGAGCTGTTTTTT. The chain is built from TRBV7-7 and TRBJ2-2; 8 bases align to TRBD1. This CDR3 has 16 residues. With V trimmed by 5 bases and J by 5 bases, 10 bases remained unmatched. The V gene's germline CDR1 is SSHAT and CDR2 FNYEAQ (reference sequence).